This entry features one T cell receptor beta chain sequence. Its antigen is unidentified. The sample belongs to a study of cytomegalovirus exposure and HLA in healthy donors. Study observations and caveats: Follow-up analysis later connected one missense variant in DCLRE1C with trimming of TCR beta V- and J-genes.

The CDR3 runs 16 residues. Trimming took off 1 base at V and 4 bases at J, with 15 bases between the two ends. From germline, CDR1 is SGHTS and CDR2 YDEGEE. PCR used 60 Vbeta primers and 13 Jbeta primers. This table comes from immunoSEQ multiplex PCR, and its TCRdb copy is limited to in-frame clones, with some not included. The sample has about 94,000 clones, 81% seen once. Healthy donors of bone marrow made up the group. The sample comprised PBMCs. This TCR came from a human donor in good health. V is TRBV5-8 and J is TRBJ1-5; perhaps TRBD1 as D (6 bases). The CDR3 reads CASSLRGGGKNQPQHF. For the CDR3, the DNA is TGTGCCAGCAGCTTGAGAGGGGGGGGAAAGAATCAGCCCCAGCATTTT. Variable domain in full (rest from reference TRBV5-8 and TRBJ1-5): EAGVTQSPTHLIKTRGQQATLRCSPISGHTSVYWYQQALGLGLQFLLWYDEGEERNRGNFPPRFSGRQFPNYSSELNVNALELEDSALYLCASSLRGGGKNQPQHFGDGTRLSIL.